The rows below give T cell receptor beta chains drawn from one sample of a study of shared clonotypes between healthy human individuals. Measured with immunoSEQ multiplex PCR; TCRdb has only the in-frame clones, and not every one. Altogether about 770,000 clones are present, just under 75% being singletons, with the ten largest covering under 2%. Sequencing was done on a sample of memory CD4+ T cells sorted from blood. These receptors all stem from a woman in her twenties or thirties in good health. CDR3s include the opening cysteine and the closing phenylalanine or tryptophan. The order of the fields is V gene, J gene, clone size, D gene, CDR3 protein, CDR3 DNA. The D gene is left open where the match is weak. Rows give clone size only sometimes, using once, few, many, or a class for an expanded clone.

TRBV18	TRBJ1-5	NA	TRBD1	CASSQDRVNQPQHF	TGTGCCAGCTCACAGGACAGGGTCAATCAGCCCCAGCATTTT
TRBV29-1	TRBJ1-1	NA	NA	CSVAGHLNTEAFF	TGCAGCGTTGCGGGACACTTGAACACTGAAGCTTTCTTT
TRBV30	TRBJ2-1	NA	NA	CAWNLGSYNEQFF	TGTGCCTGGAATCTGGGCTCCTACAATGAGCAGTTCTTC
TRBV6-5	TRBJ2-2	NA	TRBD2	CASRGLAGDTGELFF	TGTGCCAGCAGGGGACTAGCGGGGGACACCGGGGAGCTGTTTTTT
TRBV5-4	TRBJ2-3	NA	TRBD1	CASMQGQRTDTQYF	TGTGCCAGCATGCAGGGACAGCGCACAGATACGCAGTATTTT
TRBV7-9	TRBJ1-2	few	NA	CASRWGDRNGYTF	TGTGCCAGCAGGTGGGGGGATAGGAATGGCTACACCTTC
TRBV7-2	TRBJ1-5	NA	NA	CASSFDGNQPQHF	TGTGCCAGCAGCTTTGACGGGAATCAGCCCCAGCATTTT
TRBV18	TRBJ1-4	NA	NA	CASSPPSNEKLFF	TGTGCCAGCTCACCGCCAAGTAATGAAAAACTGTTTTTT
TRBV6-4	TRBJ2-7	NA	NA	CASSDSRYEQYF	TGTGCCAGCAGTGACTCGAGGTACGAGCAGTACTTC
TRBV28	TRBJ2-7	NA	TRBD1	CASSWDSRSYEQYF	TGTGCCAGCAGTTGGGACAGTCGTTCCTACGAGCAGTACTTC
TRBV5-1	TRBJ2-5	many	NA	CASSLSSTKETQYF	TGCGCCAGCAGCTTAAGCTCCACCAAAGAGACCCAGTACTTC
TRBV14	TRBJ1-1	NA	NA	CASSPSAGDTEAFF	TGTGCCAGCAGCCCCAGCGCCGGGGACACTGAAGCTTTCTTT
TRBV29-1	TRBJ2-5	few	NA	CSVRQETQYF	TGCAGCGTTAGACAAGAGACCCAGTACTTC
TRBV5-1	TRBJ2-7	NA	NA	CASSSRSSGYEQYF	TGCGCCAGCAGTTCAAGATCCTCCGGCTACGAGCAGTACTTC
TRBV9	TRBJ1-3	NA	NA	CASSVVPTGPGNTIYF	TGTGCCAGCAGCGTAGTTCCCACGGGACCTGGAAACACCATATATTTT
TRBV28	TRBJ2-6	many	NA	CASSLSGVFPGANVLTF	TGTGCCAGCAGTTTATCGGGGGTTTTCCCTGGGGCCAACGTCCTGACTTTC
TRBV18	TRBJ2-7	once	NA	CASSPSHTAYEQYF	TGTGCCAGCTCACCCTCGCACACCGCCTACGAGCAGTACTTC
TRBV6-4	TRBJ2-3	NA	TRBD2	CASSKLAGGPDTQYF	TGTGCCAGCAGTAAATTAGCGGGAGGACCAGATACGCAGTATTTT
TRBV5-1	TRBJ2-5	NA	NA	CASSFGQLETQYF	TGCGCCAGCAGCTTCGGGCAGTTAGAGACCCAGTACTTC
TRBV27	TRBJ2-1	NA	NA	CASSFRDGAGEQFF	TGTGCCAGCAGTTTCCGGGACGGTGCCGGTGAGCAGTTCTTC
TRBV2	TRBJ1-4	NA	NA	CASGRQLLSTNEKLFF	TGTGCCAGCGGCAGACAGCTTCTTTCAACTAATGAAAAACTGTTTTTT
TRBV27	TRBJ2-1	NA	TRBD2	CASSLSVLAGVTNEQFF	TGTGCCAGCAGTTTATCGGTACTAGCGGGAGTAACGAATGAGCAGTTCTTC
TRBV7-3	TRBJ2-2	NA	NA	CASSLIRTGELFF	TGTGCCAGCAGCTTAATCAGGACCGGGGAGCTGTTTTTT
TRBV7-2	TRBJ1-2	NA	NA	CASSLEYAHYGYTF	TGTGCCAGCAGCTTAGAATACGCTCACTATGGCTACACCTTC
TRBV18	TRBJ2-1	few	NA	CASSPLSGTAGRNEQFF	TGTGCCAGCTCACCTCTATCGGGGACGGCGGGCCGGAATGAGCAGTTCTTC